This T cell receptor beta chain was identified during a study of cytomegalovirus exposure and HLA in healthy donors. As for the study in general: When 350 to 500 donors were genotyped, roughly 78% of them were found to fall in the Caucasian-associated ancestry cluster.

The germline CDR1 and CDR2 sequences are GTSNPN and SVGIG (reference sequence). Germline trimming cut 0 bases from V and 3 bases from J; bases unmatched to any gene: 6. This CDR3 comprises 16 residues. The PCR ran on 60 Vbeta and 13 Jbeta primers. TCRdb's copy holds only in-frame clones and misses some; the assay was immunoSEQ multiplex PCR. Among about 150,000 clones listed, around three quarters were seen once. Of note for this clone: As yet, its antigen is unknown.

Study-wide findings and caveats: A later analysis found most CMV-associated TCR beta chains apparently HLA-restricted.

This sequence originates from a male donor in good health and CMV-seronegative. The V gene is TRBV30, the J gene TRBJ2-3; 10 nucleotides line up with TRBD2. Material: PBMCs. The CDR3 DNA follows: TGTGCCTGGAGTGTGAGTAGCGGGAGGTGGACAGATACGCAGTATTTT. This translates into CAWSVSSGRWTDTQYF.